This is a list of T cell receptor beta chains from one sample in a study of blood T cell repertoires in COVID-19. Clones were sequenced by immunoSEQ multiplex PCR, and TCRdb holds only the in-frame ones, with some missing. Among some 14,000 clones listed, around 90% were seen once. The sample was peripheral blood. These receptors came from a human donor with active COVID-19. The donor label of this sample is uncertain. The CDR3 runs from the conserved cysteine through the conserved F or W. A D gene is named only where the DNA matches it firmly. Where a row states a size, it is once, few, many or the class of an expanded clone; other rows omit it.

v_gene	len	abundance	j_gene	d_gene	CDR3nt	CDR3aa
TRBV7-2	16	once	TRBJ2-7	NA	TGTGCCAGCAGCTTATCTGGGGTGGACAGCTCCTACGAGCAGTACTTC	CASSLSGVDSSYEQYF
TRBV28	16	NA	TRBJ2-1	TRBD2	TGTGCCAGCACCTTGGGTGGCGGGGGGCCCTACAATGAGCAGTTCTTC	CASTLGGGGPYNEQFF
TRBV28	19	NA	TRBJ1-1	NA	TGTGCCAGCAGTTCAATTAGGACGGCGGAGTTAAGGGGGAACACTGAAGCTTTCTTT	CASSSIRTAELRGNTEAFF
TRBV28	15	NA	TRBJ1-2	TRBD1	TGTGCCAGCACCGCAGACGGGACAGGGTCTTACGGCTACACCTTC	CASTADGTGSYGYTF
TRBV7-2	16	NA	TRBJ2-5	TRBD1	TGTGCCAGCAGCGGAACCGGGACAGCGTTGAAGGAGACCCAGTACTTC	CASSGTGTALKETQYF
TRBV6-2/TRBV6-3	16	NA	TRBJ1-4	TRBD1	TGTGCCAGCAGTCTCCGCGGGACAGGCTTTAATGAAAAACTGTTTTTT	CASSLRGTGFNEKLFF
TRBV10-3	12	NA	TRBJ1-2	NA	TGTGCCTACCTTGGACGGGAACGTGGCTACACCTTC	CAYLGRERGYTF
TRBV28	14	NA	TRBJ1-1	NA	TGTGCCAGCAGTTTAAACTTAGGACAAACTGAAGCTTTCTTT	CASSLNLGQTEAFF
TRBV5-1	16	NA	TRBJ1-1	TRBD1	TGCGCCAGCAGCTTGGCGGGGACAGGGCGGGCCACTGAAGCTTTCTTT	CASSLAGTGRATEAFF
TRBV2	14	NA	TRBJ1-1	TRBD1	TGTGCCAGCAGCGTACAGGGGGGGAACACTGAAGCTTTCTTT	CASSVQGGNTEAFF
TRBV5-1	15	NA	TRBJ2-3	TRBD1	TGCGCCAGCAGCTTGAGGACAGGAAGCCCAGATACGCAGTATTTT	CASSLRTGSPDTQYF
TRBV9	14	NA	TRBJ2-7	NA	TGTGCCAGCAGCGTAGGCGGCAGGGGATACGAGCAGTACTTC	CASSVGGRGYEQYF
TRBV6-6	15	NA	TRBJ1-2	NA	TGTGCCAGCAGTTCCGTCAGGGGACCCCGAGATGGCTACACCTTC	CASSSVRGPRDGYTF
TRBV6-5	15	NA	TRBJ1-5	TRBD1	TGTGCCAGCAAAGACCGGGACAGGAGCCTTCAGCCCCAGCATTTT	CASKDRDRSLQPQHF
TRBV7-3	16	once	TRBJ2-1	NA	TGTGCCAGCAGCTTAGGGGGGATAAGGAGGAACAATGAGCAGTTCTTC	CASSLGGIRRNNEQFF
TRBV16	16	NA	TRBJ1-2	NA	TGTGCCAGCAGCCAAACCGGCAGGCCCAACAACTATGGCTACACCTTC	CASSQTGRPNNYGYTF
TRBV25-1	17	NA	TRBJ1-4	NA	TGTGCCAGCAGTTCCCTTCCCCTCAGAATAACTAATGAAAAACTGTTTTTT	CASSSLPLRITNEKLFF
TRBV9	14	NA	TRBJ2-7	NA	TGTGCCAGCAGCGTAGGGGTCGGAGCCGACGAGCAGTACTTC	CASSVGVGADEQYF
TRBV4-2	17	NA	TRBJ2-3	TRBD2	TGTGCCAGCAGCCAAGAACTAGCGGGGGCCCGCACAGATACGCAGTATTTT	CASSQELAGARTDTQYF
TRBV29-1	13	NA	TRBJ1-2	TRBD1	TGCAGCGTTGAGCCGACAGGGATCTATGGCTACACCTTC	CSVEPTGIYGYTF
TRBV11-2	13	NA	TRBJ1-2	TRBD1	TGTGCCAGCAGCCGGGACAGCCACTATGGCTACACCTTC	CASSRDSHYGYTF
TRBV9	14	NA	TRBJ2-5	NA	TGTGCCAGCAGCGGGGTTTTAGGAGGGGAGACCCAGTACTTC	CASSGVLGGETQYF
TRBV7-9	15	NA	TRBJ2-7	NA	TGTGCCAGCAGCGTTCAGGGTAGCCCACCCAGCGAGCAGTACTTC	CASSVQGSPPSEQYF
TRBV19	15	NA	TRBJ2-5	TRBD2	TGTGCCAGCCCACCCCTAGCGGGGAATCCAGAGACCCAGTACTTC	CASPPLAGNPETQYF
TRBV5-1	15	once	TRBJ1-3	TRBD1	TGCGCCAGCAGCTTGAAGACAGGGATTGGAAACACCATATATTTT	CASSLKTGIGNTIYF
TRBV27	14	NA	TRBJ1-3	NA	TGTGCCACTCCGGAGGAGGGTCCCGGAAACACCATATATTTT	CATPEEGPGNTIYF
TRBV13	14	once	TRBJ2-1	NA	TGTGCCAGCAGCTTTCGGGACTTCAACAATGAGCAGTTCTTC	CASSFRDFNNEQFF
TRBV9	13	medium-sized	TRBJ1-3	NA	TGTGCCAGCAGCGTGGAGGGGGGAAACACCATATATTTT	CASSVEGGNTIYF
TRBV9	13	NA	TRBJ2-5	TRBD1	TGTGCCAGCAGCGAAGGGGGCGAGGAGACCCAGTACTTC	CASSEGGEETQYF
TRBV5-1	15	NA	TRBJ2-4	TRBD1	TGCGCCAGCAGCTCGGACACCGGGACAGGGGCCATTCAGTACTTC	CASSSDTGTGAIQYF
TRBV5-1	16	NA	TRBJ1-6	NA	TGCGCCAGCAGCTTGGAACCGGGGAGTGGCAGTTCACCCCTCCACTTT	CASSLEPGSGSSPLHF
TRBV19	15	NA	TRBJ1-1	NA	TGTGCCAGTAGTGCCAGACTGATGAGGGACACTGAAGCTTTCTTT	CASSARLMRDTEAFF
TRBV2	15	once	TRBJ2-7	TRBD1	TGTGCCAGCAGTCAGTCCTCGGGACAGCCCTACGAGCAGTACTTC	CASSQSSGQPYEQYF
TRBV12-3/TRBV12-4	11	NA	TRBJ1-3	NA	TGTGCCAGCAGACAGGGAAACACCATATATTTT	CASRQGNTIYF
TRBV27	13	NA	TRBJ1-2	NA	TGTGCCAGCAGTTTTGGGCAGGGGTATGGCTACACCTTC	CASSFGQGYGYTF
TRBV6-2/TRBV6-3	13	NA	TRBJ1-2	NA	TGTGCCAGCAGTTATTCAACTAACTATGGCTACACCTTC	CASSYSTNYGYTF
TRBV5-6	16	NA	TRBJ2-3	TRBD1	TGTGCCAGCAGCTCTTCCGGACAGGGACCTAGGGATACGCAGTATTTT	CASSSSGQGPRDTQYF
TRBV7-8	18	once	TRBJ2-5	TRBD2	TGTGCCAGCAGAGGGCTAAGCGGGGGGGCCGTGTTACAAGAGACCCAGTACTTC	CASRGLSGGAVLQETQYF
TRBV7-9	12	NA	TRBJ2-1	NA	TGTGCCAGCAGCTTAGTCGGGAATGAGCAGTTCTTC	CASSLVGNEQFF
TRBV5-1	14	NA	TRBJ2-1	NA	TGCGCCAGCAGCGCGGGACGGCGATCTCATGAGCAGTTCTTC	CASSAGRRSHEQFF
TRBV9	15	NA	TRBJ1-3	NA	TGTGCCAGCAGCTTGAGGGCAGGGGCTGGAAACACCATATATTTT	CASSLRAGAGNTIYF
TRBV5-1	15	NA	TRBJ1-2	TRBD1	TGCGCCAGCAGCGATCCCGGACAGGGTCTTTATGGCTACACCTTC	CASSDPGQGLYGYTF
TRBV13	14	NA	TRBJ1-4	TRBD1	TGTGCCAGCAGCTTGGGACAGTTTAATGAAAAACTGTTTTTT	CASSLGQFNEKLFF
TRBV11-2	15	few	TRBJ2-3	NA	TGTGCCAGCAGCTTTTGGGGCGGAGAGATAGATACGCAGTATTTT	CASSFWGGEIDTQYF
TRBV7-2	16	NA	TRBJ1-4	NA	TGTGCCAGCAGCTTTTTTGGGTCGGGGAGTCGGGAAAAACTGTTTTTT	CASSFFGSGSREKLFF
TRBV12-3/TRBV12-4	13	NA	TRBJ2-5	TRBD2	TGTGCCAGCGGCTCGACTAGCACCGAGACCCAGTACTTC	CASGSTSTETQYF
TRBV6-2/TRBV6-3	18	NA	TRBJ2-5	TRBD2	TGTGCCAGCAGTTACTACCCATTGGGACTAGCGGGGGAAGAGACCCAGTACTTC	CASSYYPLGLAGEETQYF
TRBV24-1	16	NA	TRBJ2-5	NA	TGTGCCACCAGTGATTTTCGCTCCAGGGTAGGGGAGACCCAGTACTTC	CATSDFRSRVGETQYF
TRBV29-1	13	NA	TRBJ2-1	NA	TGCAGCGACCTTGAGCCGACAGTCAATGAGCAGTTCTTC	CSDLEPTVNEQFF
TRBV4-2	15	NA	TRBJ1-5	NA	TGTGCCAGCAGCCCTCTCGGGAACAGCAATCAGCCCCAGCATTTT	CASSPLGNSNQPQHF
TRBV11-2	14	NA	TRBJ2-7	NA	TGTGCCAGCAGTAATGCCGGGGGGCCAAACGAGCAGTACTTC	CASSNAGGPNEQYF
TRBV7-9	13	NA	TRBJ1-1	TRBD1	TGTGCCAGCAGCTTAGCGAGGGGGCGCGGGGCTTTCTTT	CASSLARGRGAFF
TRBV7-9	16	NA	TRBJ1-3	NA	TGTGCCAGCAGCACCGACATTGTGGACAGCAAACCCACCATATATTTT	CASSTDIVDSKPTIYF
TRBV5-6	13	NA	TRBJ2-3	NA	TGTGCCAGCAGCCTGACACTCCGAGATACGCAGTATTTT	CASSLTLRDTQYF
TRBV5-1	15	NA	TRBJ2-7	TRBD1	TGCGCCAGCAGCCAACAGGGGAAAAGCTCCTACGAGCAGTACTTC	CASSQQGKSSYEQYF
TRBV2	16	NA	TRBJ2-1	TRBD2	TGTGCCAGCAGTTCCCGACTAGCGGGGGGGAGCAATGAGCAGTTCTTC	CASSSRLAGGSNEQFF
TRBV7-2	14	NA	TRBJ2-1	TRBD2	TGTGCCAGCAGCTCTGGGACTACTTACAATGAGCAGTTCTTC	CASSSGTTYNEQFF
TRBV2	15	once	TRBJ2-3	NA	TGTGCCAGCAGTGGCGGTCTAGTCAGCACAGATACGCAGTATTTT	CASSGGLVSTDTQYF
TRBV4-3	13	NA	TRBJ1-6	NA	TGCGCCAGCAGCCAAGATCATGCAGGGACCCTCCACTTT	CASSQDHAGTLHF
TRBV7-6	14	once	TRBJ2-1	NA	TGTGCCAGCAGCTTAGACGCGGGTCTCAATGAGCAGTTCTTC	CASSLDAGLNEQFF